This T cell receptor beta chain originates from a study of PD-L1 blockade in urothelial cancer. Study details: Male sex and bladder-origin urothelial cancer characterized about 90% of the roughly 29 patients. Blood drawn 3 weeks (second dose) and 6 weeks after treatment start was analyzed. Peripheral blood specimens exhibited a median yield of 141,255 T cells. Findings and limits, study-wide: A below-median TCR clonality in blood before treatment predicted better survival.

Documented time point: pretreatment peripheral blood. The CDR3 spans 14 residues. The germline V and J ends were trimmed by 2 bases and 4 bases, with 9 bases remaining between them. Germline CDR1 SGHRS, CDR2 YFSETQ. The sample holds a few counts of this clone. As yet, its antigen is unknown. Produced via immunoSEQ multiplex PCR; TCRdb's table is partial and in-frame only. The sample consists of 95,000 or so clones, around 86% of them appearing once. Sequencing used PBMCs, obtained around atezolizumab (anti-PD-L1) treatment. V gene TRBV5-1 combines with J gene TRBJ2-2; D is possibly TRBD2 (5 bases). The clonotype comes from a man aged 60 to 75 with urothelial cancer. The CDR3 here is CASSFGEITGELFF. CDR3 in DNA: TGCGCCAGCAGCTTTGGGGAGATCACCGGGGAGCTGTTTTTT.